This T cell receptor beta chain appears in the sequencing data of a study of PD-1 blockade in classical Hodgkin lymphoma. Libraries were prepared by immunoSEQ multiplex PCR; TCRdb keeps only in-frame clonotypes and omits some of them. The table records 15,000 to 20,000 clones, roughly 65% of them present only once. Time point specified: cycle 4 day 1 (C4D1), after less than 7 weeks of nivolumab. Following autologous stem cell transplantation, relapse occurred in every patient, and exposure to brentuximab vedotin varied. Per germline, CDR1 SGDLS and CDR2 YYNGEE. J was trimmed by 2 bases and V by 4 bases; bases with no gene match: 8. The CDR3 totals 15 residues.

The receptor was isolated from a human donor with classical Hodgkin lymphoma. V is TRBV9 and J is TRBJ2-7; 8 bases are shared with TRBD1. The sequencing used peripheral blood mononuclear cells (PBMCs), collected before the fourth cycle of nivolumab. The CDR3 DNA follows: TGTGCCAGCAGCCCCGAGGGACAGGTTACCTACGAGCAGTACTTC. As protein: CASSPEGQVTYEQYF.